Below, one T cell receptor (beta chain) is given with its context. Using two-round multiplex PCR, the authors amplified TCR beta CDR3 from genomic DNA. Round-one PCR had primers specific to each TRBV and TRBJ gene. TCRdb fed the multiplex PCR reads into MiXCR, producing one record per CDR3 protein. Among roughly 18,000 distinct CDR3 sequences listed, around 47% were seen once. The data originate from a study of prognosis after radiotherapy for stage I lung cancer. From germline, CDR1 is MNHEY and CDR2 SMNVEV (reference sequence). CDR3 length equals 13 residues. Trimming removed 2 bases from V and 3 bases from J, with 7 bases in between.

The source was PBMCs, collected before or after stereotactic body radiation therapy (not recorded which). The clonotype originates from a donor over 45 with non-small cell lung cancer. The V and J genes are TRBV27 and TRBJ1-2; D gene unclear. For the CDR3, the DNA is TGTGCCAGCAGTTTAACACGGTACTATGGCTACACCTTC. Its translation: CASSLTRYYGYTF.